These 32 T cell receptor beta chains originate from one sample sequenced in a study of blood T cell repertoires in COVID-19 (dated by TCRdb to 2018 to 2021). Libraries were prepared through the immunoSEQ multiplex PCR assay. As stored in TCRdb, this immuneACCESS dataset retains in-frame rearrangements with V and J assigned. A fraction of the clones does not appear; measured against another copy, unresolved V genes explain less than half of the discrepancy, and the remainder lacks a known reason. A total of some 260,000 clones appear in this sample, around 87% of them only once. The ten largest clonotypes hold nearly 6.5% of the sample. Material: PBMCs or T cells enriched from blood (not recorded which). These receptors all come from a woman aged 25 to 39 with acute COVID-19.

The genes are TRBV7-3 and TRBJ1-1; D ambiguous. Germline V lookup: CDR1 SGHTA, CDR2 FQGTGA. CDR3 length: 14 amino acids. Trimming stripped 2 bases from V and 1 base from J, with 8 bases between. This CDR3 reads CASSLEGRNTEAFF. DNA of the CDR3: TGTGCCAGCAGCTTAGAGGGCCGGAACACTGAAGCTTTCTTT.

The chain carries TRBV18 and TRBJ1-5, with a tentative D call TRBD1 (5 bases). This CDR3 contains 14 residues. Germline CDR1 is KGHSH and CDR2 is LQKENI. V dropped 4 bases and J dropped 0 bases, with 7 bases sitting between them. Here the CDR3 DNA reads TGTGCCAGCTCACAGGGGCATAGCAATCAGCCCCAGCATTTT. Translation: CASSQGHSNQPQHF.

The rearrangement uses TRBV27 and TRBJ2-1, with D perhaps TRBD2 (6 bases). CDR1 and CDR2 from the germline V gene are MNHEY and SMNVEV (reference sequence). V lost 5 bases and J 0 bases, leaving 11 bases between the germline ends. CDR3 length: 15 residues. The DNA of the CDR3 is TGTGCCAGCAGTCTCCTAGCGAGCTCCTACAATGAGCAGTTCTTC. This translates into CASSLLASSYNEQFF.

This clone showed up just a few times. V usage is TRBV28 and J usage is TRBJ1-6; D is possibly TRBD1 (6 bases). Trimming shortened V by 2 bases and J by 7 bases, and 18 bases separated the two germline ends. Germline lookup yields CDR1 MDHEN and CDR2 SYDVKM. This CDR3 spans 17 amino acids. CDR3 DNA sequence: TGTGCCAGCAGTTTAGGGTTTCGGGGGGGGCTAAATTCACCCCTCCACTTT. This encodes CASSLGFRGGLNSPLHF.

The CDR3: CASSGSGFSGEKLFF. DNA for the CDR3: TGCGCCAGCAGTGGTAGCGGCTTCTCGGGAGAAAAACTGTTTTTT. The V call is TRBV5-1, the J call TRBJ1-4, with D unresolved. This CDR3 is 15 amino acids long. Germline CDR1 SGHRS, CDR2 YFSETQ. Trimming removed 5 bases at V and 8 bases at J, with 19 bases between.

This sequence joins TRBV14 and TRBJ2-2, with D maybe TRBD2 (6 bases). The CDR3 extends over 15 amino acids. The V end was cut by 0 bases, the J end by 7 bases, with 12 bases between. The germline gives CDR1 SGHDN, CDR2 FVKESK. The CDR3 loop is CASSQEGGRFGELFF. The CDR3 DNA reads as TGTGCCAGCAGCCAAGAGGGGGGAAGATTCGGGGAGCTGTTTTTT.

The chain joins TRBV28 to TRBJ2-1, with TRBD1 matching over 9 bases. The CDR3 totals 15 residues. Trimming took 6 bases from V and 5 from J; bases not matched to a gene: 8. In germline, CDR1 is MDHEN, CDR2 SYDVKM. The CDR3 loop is CASRYRDRADNEQFF. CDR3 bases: TGTGCCAGCAGGTACCGGGACAGGGCTGACAATGAGCAGTTCTTC. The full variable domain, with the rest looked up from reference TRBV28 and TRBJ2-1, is DVKVTQSSRYLVKRTGEKVFLECVQDMDHENMFWYRQDPGLGLRLIYFSYDVKMKEKGDIPEGYSVSREKKERFSLILESASTNQTSMYLCASRYRDRADNEQFFGPGTRLTVL.

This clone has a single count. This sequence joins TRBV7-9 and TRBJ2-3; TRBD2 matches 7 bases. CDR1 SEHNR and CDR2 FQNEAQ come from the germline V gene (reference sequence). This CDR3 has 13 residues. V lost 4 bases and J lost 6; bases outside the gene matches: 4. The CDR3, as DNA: TGTGCCAGCAGCTCCTTCGGGAGGGATACGCAGTATTTT. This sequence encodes CASSSFGRDTQYF.

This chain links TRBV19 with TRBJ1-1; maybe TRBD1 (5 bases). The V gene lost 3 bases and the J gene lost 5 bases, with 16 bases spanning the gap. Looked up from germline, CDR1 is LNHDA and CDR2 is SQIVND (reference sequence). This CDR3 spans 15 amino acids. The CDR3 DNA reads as TGTGCCAGTAGTATGATAGGGGCCGGTGGTACTGAAGCTTTCTTT. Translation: CASSMIGAGGTEAFF.

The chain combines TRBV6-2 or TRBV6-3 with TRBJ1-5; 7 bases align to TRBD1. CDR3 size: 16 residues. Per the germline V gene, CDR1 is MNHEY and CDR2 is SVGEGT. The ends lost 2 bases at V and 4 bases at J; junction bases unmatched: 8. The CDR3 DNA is TGTGCCAGCAGTTACAAGCGAGGACAGGCAAATCAGCCCCAGCATTTT. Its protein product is CASSYKRGQANQPQHF.

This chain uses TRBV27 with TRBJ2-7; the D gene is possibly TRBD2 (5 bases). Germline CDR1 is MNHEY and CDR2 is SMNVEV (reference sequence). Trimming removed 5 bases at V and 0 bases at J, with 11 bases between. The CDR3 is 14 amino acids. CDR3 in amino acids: CASSPRRTSYEQYF. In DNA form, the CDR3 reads TGTGCCAGCAGTCCCAGGAGGACCTCCTACGAGCAGTACTTC.

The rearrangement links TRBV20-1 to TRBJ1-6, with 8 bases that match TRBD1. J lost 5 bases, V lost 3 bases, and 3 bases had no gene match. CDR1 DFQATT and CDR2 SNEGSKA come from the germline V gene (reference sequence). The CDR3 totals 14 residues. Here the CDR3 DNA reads TGCAGTGCTAGTCCGGGACAGGATAATTCACCCCTCCACTTT. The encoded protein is CSASPGQDNSPLHF.

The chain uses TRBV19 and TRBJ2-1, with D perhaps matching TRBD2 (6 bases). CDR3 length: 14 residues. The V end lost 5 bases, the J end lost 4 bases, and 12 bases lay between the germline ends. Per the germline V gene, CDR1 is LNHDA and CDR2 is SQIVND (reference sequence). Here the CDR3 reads CASSSLAEYNEQFF. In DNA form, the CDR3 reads TGTGCCAGTAGTTCACTAGCAGAGTACAATGAGCAGTTCTTC.

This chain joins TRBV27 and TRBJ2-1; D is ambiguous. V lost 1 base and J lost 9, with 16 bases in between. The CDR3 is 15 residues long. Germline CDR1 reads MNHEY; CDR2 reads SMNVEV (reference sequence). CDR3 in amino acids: CASSLLFPRSAEQFF. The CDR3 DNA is TGTGCCAGCAGTTTATTGTTTCCGCGGAGCGCTGAGCAGTTCTTC.

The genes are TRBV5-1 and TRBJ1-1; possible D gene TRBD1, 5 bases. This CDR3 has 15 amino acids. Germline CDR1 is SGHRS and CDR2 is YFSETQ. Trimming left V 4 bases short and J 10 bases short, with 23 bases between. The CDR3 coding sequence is TGCGCCAGCAGCCCGCCGGGGGGGGTTCAACCGATAGCTTTCTTT. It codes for CASSPPGGVQPIAFF.

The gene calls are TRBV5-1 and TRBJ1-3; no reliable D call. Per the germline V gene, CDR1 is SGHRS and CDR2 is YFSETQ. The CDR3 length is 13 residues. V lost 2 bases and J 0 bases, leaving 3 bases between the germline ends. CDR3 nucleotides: TGCGCCAGCAGCTTCGGCTCTGGAAACACCATATATTTT. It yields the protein CASSFGSGNTIYF.

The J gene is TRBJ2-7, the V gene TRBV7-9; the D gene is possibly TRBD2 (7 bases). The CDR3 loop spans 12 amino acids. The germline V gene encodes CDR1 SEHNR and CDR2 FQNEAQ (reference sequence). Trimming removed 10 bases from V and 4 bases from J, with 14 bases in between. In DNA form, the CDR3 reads TGTGCCACCTCGAGGGGGGGATACGAGCAGTACTTC. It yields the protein CATSRGGYEQYF.

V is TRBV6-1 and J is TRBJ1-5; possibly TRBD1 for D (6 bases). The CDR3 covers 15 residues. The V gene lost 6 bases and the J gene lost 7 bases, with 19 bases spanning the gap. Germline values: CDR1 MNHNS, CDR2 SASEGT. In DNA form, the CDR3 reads TGTGCCAGCAGACATACACAGGGCTGGGCCCAGCCCCAGCATTTT. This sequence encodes CASRHTQGWAQPQHF.

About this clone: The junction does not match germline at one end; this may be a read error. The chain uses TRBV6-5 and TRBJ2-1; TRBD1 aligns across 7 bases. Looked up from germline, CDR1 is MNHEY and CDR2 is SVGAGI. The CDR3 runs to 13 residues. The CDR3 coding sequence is TGTGCCAGCAGTTACTCGGCGGACAGGACATGCCTCTTC. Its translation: CASSYSADRTCLF.

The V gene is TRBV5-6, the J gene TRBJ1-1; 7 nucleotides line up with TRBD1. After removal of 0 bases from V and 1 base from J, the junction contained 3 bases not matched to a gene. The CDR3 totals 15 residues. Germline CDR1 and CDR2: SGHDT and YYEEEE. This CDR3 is CASSLGPGGNTEAFF. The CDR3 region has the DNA TGTGCCAGCAGCTTGGGTCCAGGGGGGAACACTGAAGCTTTCTTT.

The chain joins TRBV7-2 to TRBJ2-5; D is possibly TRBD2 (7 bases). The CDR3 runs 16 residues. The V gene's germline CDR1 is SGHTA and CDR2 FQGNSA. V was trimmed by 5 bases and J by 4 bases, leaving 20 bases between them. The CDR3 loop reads CASSGGVGGPGETQYF. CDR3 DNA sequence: TGTGCCAGCAGCGGCGGCGTCGGGGGGCCCGGAGAGACCCAGTACTTC.

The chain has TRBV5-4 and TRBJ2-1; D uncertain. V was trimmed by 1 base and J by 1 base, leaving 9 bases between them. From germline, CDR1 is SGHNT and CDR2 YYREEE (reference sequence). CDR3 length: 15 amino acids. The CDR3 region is CASSLSAGSYNEQFF. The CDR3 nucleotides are TGTGCCAGCAGCTTGAGCGCCGGGTCCTACAATGAGCAGTTCTTC.

CDR3 in amino acids: CASSRDRQETQYF. CDR3 DNA: TGTGCCAGCAGCCGGGACAGGCAAGAGACCCAGTACTTC. The V gene is TRBV11-2, the J gene TRBJ2-5; 8 bases map to TRBD1. V lost 5 bases to trimming and J lost 2 bases; unmatched junction nucleotides: 1. Germline CDR1 SGHAT, CDR2 FQNNGV. The CDR3 consists of 13 residues.

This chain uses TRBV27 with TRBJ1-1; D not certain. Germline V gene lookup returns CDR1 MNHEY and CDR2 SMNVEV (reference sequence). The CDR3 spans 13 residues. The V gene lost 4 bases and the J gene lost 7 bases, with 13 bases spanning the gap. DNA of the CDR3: TGTGCCAGCAGTTACATTGGGCGGGATGAAGCTTTCTTT. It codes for CASSYIGRDEAFF.

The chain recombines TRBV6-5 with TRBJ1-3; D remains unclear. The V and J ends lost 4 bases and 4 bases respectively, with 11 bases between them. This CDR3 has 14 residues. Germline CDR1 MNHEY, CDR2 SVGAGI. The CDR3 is CASSFTTGGNTIYF. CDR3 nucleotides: TGTGCCAGCAGTTTCACGACGGGGGGAAACACCATATATTTT.

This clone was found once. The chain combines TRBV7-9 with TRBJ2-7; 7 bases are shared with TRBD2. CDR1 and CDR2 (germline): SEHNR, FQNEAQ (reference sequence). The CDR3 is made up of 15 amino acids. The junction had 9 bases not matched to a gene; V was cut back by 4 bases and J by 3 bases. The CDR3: CASSSLRGEDYEQYF. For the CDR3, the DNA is TGTGCCAGCAGCTCCCTACGGGGGGAGGACTACGAGCAGTACTTC.

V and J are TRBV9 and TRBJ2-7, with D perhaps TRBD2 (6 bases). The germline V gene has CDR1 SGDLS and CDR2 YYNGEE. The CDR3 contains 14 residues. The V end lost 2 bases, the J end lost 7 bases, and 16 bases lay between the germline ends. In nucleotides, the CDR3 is TGTGCCAGCAGCGTCGGGGGACCCCTTGGTGAGCAGTACTTC. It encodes CASSVGGPLGEQYF.

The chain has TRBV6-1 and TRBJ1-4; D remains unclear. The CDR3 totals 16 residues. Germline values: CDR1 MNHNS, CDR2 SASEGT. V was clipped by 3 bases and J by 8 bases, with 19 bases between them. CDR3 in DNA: TGTGCCAGCAGTGATGATCGGACGCACAGCGGGGAAAAACTGTTTTTT. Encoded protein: CASSDDRTHSGEKLFF.

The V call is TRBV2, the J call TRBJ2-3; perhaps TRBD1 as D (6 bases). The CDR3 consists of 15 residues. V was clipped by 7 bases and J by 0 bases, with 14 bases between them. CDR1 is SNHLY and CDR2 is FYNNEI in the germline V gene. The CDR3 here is CASTLGGFSTDTQYF. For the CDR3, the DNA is TGTGCCAGCACCCTAGGGGGTTTTAGCACAGATACGCAGTATTTT.

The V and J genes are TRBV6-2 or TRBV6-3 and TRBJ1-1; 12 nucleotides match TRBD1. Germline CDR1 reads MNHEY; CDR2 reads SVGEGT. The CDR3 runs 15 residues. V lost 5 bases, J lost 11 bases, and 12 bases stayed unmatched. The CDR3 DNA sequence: TGTGCCAGCAGTACGATACTGGGACAGGGGGCGTTCGCTTTCTTT. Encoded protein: CASSTILGQGAFAFF.

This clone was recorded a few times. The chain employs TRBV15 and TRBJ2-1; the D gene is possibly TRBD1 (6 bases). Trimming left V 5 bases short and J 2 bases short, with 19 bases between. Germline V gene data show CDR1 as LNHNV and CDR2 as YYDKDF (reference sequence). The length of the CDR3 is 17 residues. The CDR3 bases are TGTGCCACCAGCGGGGACGGGACACCGTTCCCCTACAATGAGCAGTTCTTC. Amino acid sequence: CATSGDGTPFPYNEQFF.

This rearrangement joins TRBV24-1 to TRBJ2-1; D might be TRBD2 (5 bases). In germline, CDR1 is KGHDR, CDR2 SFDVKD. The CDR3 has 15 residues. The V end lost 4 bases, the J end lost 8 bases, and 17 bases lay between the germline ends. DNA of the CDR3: TGTGCCACCAGTGACCGAGCTATGCGGGTCGATGAGCAGTTCTTC. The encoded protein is CATSDRAMRVDEQFF.